A single sample is the source of the 15 T cell receptor beta chains below, sequenced in a study of blood T cell repertoires in COVID-19. Sequencing used immunoSEQ multiplex PCR; TCRdb keeps in-frame clones, though not all of them. Of some 83,000 clones listed, roughly 70% were seen once; the top ten hold over 13%. Sample: peripheral blood. Every receptor here comes from a woman older than 75 with acute or convalescent COVID-19.

This chain uses TRBV30 with TRBJ1-5; 7 bases agree with TRBD1. Trimming took 4 bases from V and 5 from J; bases not matched to a gene: 5. Germline lookup yields CDR1 GTSNPN and CDR2 SVGIG (reference sequence). CDR3 size: 13 residues. This CDR3 is CAWNRDRYQPQHF. CDR3 sequence (DNA): TGTGCCTGGAACCGGGACAGATATCAGCCCCAGCATTTT.

The rearrangement uses TRBV3-1 (or the pseudogene TRBV3-2) and TRBJ2-1; 9 nucleotides agree with TRBD2. The CDR3 contains 16 residues. CDR1 is LGHDT, CDR2 YNNKEL, per germline (reference sequence). V was clipped by 0 bases and J by 8 bases; unmatched bases: 8. The CDR3, as DNA: TGTGCCAGCAGCCAAGATACTTCTAGCGGGGTTGATGAGCAGTTCTTC. Amino acids: CASSQDTSSGVDEQFF.

The chain joins TRBV19 to TRBJ1-1, with D hard to call. The CDR3 totals 13 residues. Trimming shortened V by 9 bases and J by 3 bases, and 14 bases separated the two germline ends. The germline gives CDR1 LNHDA, CDR2 SQIVND (reference sequence). CDR3 bases: TGTGCCAGCCTCGCGGACGGGGACACTGAAGCTTTCTTT. Translation gives CASLADGDTEAFF.

The rearrangement links TRBV9 to TRBJ1-3; no clear D gene. Trimming pared 0 bases from V and 0 bases from J, leaving 7 bases between. This CDR3 spans 15 amino acids. Looked up from germline, CDR1 is SGDLS and CDR2 is YYNGEE. In DNA form, the CDR3 reads TGTGCCAGCAGCGTAGCCCCCAGCTCTGGAAACACCATATATTTT. Its protein product is CASSVAPSSGNTIYF.

The chain joins TRBV3-1 (or the pseudogene TRBV3-2) to TRBJ1-2; 12 bases map to TRBD1. Germline V gene sequence: CDR1 LGHDT, CDR2 YNNKEL (reference sequence). The V and J ends lost 4 bases and 0 bases, in that order; junction bases with no gene match: 3. The CDR3 is 16 residues long. In DNA, the CDR3 is TGTGCCAGCAGCCCCGGGACAGGGGGCGCTAACTATGGCTACACCTTC. Amino acids: CASSPGTGGANYGYTF.

The chain couples TRBV5-1 to TRBJ1-5, with 11 bases fitting TRBD1. Germline V CDR1 and CDR2: SGHRS, YFSETQ. Unmatched junction bases numbered 5, after V lost 0 bases and J lost 6 bases. The CDR3 covers 16 residues. CDR3 DNA sequence: TGCGCCAGCAGCTTGGGGACAGGGGGCGGAGGTCAGCCCCAGCATTTT. As protein: CASSLGTGGGGQPQHF.

The chain combines TRBV4-2 with TRBJ2-3; D may be TRBD2 (7 bases). V was clipped by 4 bases and J by 5 bases, with 19 bases between them. CDR1 and CDR2 from the germline V gene are LGHNA and YNFKEQ. The CDR3 consists of 16 residues. The CDR3 reads CASSPSPAGAGDTQYF. The CDR3 coding sequence is TGTGCCAGCAGCCCCTCTCCGGCGGGGGCGGGAGATACGCAGTATTTT.

This clone rates as large. The sample holds other DNA sequences that translate to the same CDR3. The V and J genes are TRBV7-9 and TRBJ2-5, with TRBD2 matching over 12 bases. With 5 bases clipped from V and 2 bases from J, the junction kept 6 bases outside the gene matches. Germline-derived CDR1 and CDR2 are SEHNR and FQNEAQ (reference sequence). The CDR3 covers 16 residues. The CDR3 nucleotides read TGTGCCAGCAGCCTAGGGCTAGCGGGGGGGCAAGAGACCCAGTACTTC. Protein product: CASSLGLAGGQETQYF. Supplemented by reference TRBV7-9 and TRBJ2-5, the full variable domain reads DTGVSQNPRHKITKRGQNVTFRCDPISEHNRLYWYRQTLGQGPEFLTYFQNEAQLEKSRLLSDRFSAERPKGSFSTLEIQRTEQGDSAMYLCASSLGLAGGQETQYFGPGTRLLVL.

The gene calls are TRBV4-2 and TRBJ1-1; weak D call: TRBD1 (5 bases). The length of the CDR3 is 15 residues. Germline CDR1 reads LGHNA; CDR2 reads YNFKEQ. V lost 0 bases and J 4 bases, leaving 12 bases between the germline ends. CDR3 sequence: CASSQDVWGGTEAFF. CDR3 coding DNA: TGTGCCAGCAGCCAAGATGTATGGGGGGGCACTGAAGCTTTCTTT.

The rearrangement links TRBV3-1 (or the pseudogene TRBV3-2) to TRBJ1-1, with D unclear. The CDR3 has 14 amino acids. Germline assignment: CDR1 LGHDT and CDR2 YNNKEL (reference sequence). V lost 1 base, J lost 1 base, and 7 bases lay in between. CDR3 amino acids: CASSQVTGNTEAFF. DNA for the CDR3: TGTGCCAGCAGCCAAGTCACCGGGAACACTGAAGCTTTCTTT.

The chain couples TRBV7-9 to TRBJ1-1; unclear D gene. V was cut by 1 base and J by 8 bases, with 11 bases left in between. The V gene's germline CDR1 is SEHNR and CDR2 FQNEAQ (reference sequence). This CDR3 contains 13 residues. This CDR3 is CASSLEGGAEAFF. The CDR3 nucleotides read TGTGCCAGCAGCTTAGAAGGCGGCGCGGAAGCTTTCTTT.

This chain joins TRBV18 and TRBJ1-5; perhaps TRBD1 as D (5 bases). The V gene lost 3 bases and the J gene lost 0 bases, with 6 bases spanning the gap. The germline CDR1 and CDR2 sequences are KGHSH and LQKENI. The length of the CDR3 is 14 residues. Here the CDR3 DNA reads TGTGCCAGCTCACCGACAGATAGCAATCAGCCCCAGCATTTT. It specifies CASSPTDSNQPQHF.

The chain recombines TRBV18 with TRBJ1-3; 8 nucleotides agree with TRBD1. V lost 3 bases to trimming and J lost 3 bases; unmatched junction nucleotides: 1. CDR1 KGHSH and CDR2 LQKENI come from the germline V gene. This CDR3 has 14 residues. The CDR3 nucleotides read TGTGCCAGCTCACCGACAGGGGATGGAAACACCATATATTTT. This sequence encodes CASSPTGDGNTIYF. Full variable domain (outside the CDR3, taken from reference TRBV18 and TRBJ1-3): NAGVMQNPRHLVRRRGQEARLRCSPMKGHSHVYWYRQLPEEGLKFMVYLQKENIIDESGMPKERFSAEFPKEGPSILRIQQVVRGDSAAYFCASSPTGDGNTIYFGEGSWLTVV.

The rearrangement joins TRBV30 to TRBJ1-2, with D uncertain. The V gene's germline CDR1 is GTSNPN and CDR2 SVGIG (reference sequence). V gave up 2 bases and J gave up 3 bases, with 13 bases separating them. The CDR3 extends over 14 amino acids. The CDR3 loop is CAWSFLGVDYGYTF. DNA of the CDR3: TGTGCCTGGAGTTTCCTCGGGGTGGACTATGGCTACACCTTC.

This clone was seen once. CDR3 in amino acids: CASRDTGPYEQYF. The CDR3 DNA reads TGTGCCAGCAGAGACACAGGACCCTACGAGCAGTACTTC. The rearrangement links TRBV2 to TRBJ2-7; D may be TRBD1 (5 bases). Deletions cut 6 bases from V and 2 bases from J, with 11 bases between. There are 13 residues in the CDR3. Germline V gives CDR1 SNHLY, CDR2 FYNNEI.